Listed below are T cell receptor beta chains from one sample, sequenced in a study of T-cell reconstitution after alpha-beta-depleted transplantation in children. TCRdb reanalysed the PCR reads using MiXCR and keeps one entry per CDR3 protein. In the table there are hundreds of thousands of distinct CDR3 sequences, approximately 11% of which are singletons. Sequenced here: PBMCs, sampled before TCRalphabeta/CD19-depleted stem cell transplant. These receptors originate from a child younger than two with acute myeloid leukemia, due to receive a stem cell transplant. The CDR3 runs from the conserved cysteine through the conserved F or W. The D gene is left open where the match is weak. A clone size is listed for some rows: how often the clone was seen (once, few, many), or a class if it is expanded.

d_gene: .
v_gene: TRBV5-1
j_gene: TRBJ2-5
len: 13
abundance: many
CDR3aa: CASSFNSQETQYF
CDR3nt: TGCGCCAGCAGCTTCAACAGTCAAGAGACCCAGTACTTC

d_gene: .
v_gene: TRBV5-6
j_gene: TRBJ1-4
len: 12
abundance: many
CDR3aa: CASSLLGGKLFF
CDR3nt: TGTGCCAGCAGCTTGCTGGGGGGTAAACTGTTTTTT

d_gene: .
v_gene: TRBV7-2
j_gene: TRBJ2-5
len: 16
abundance: few
CDR3aa: CASSLVGASGKETQYF
CDR3nt: TGTGCCAGCAGCTTAGTGGGGGCTAGCGGAAAAGAGACCCAGTACTTC

d_gene: .
v_gene: TRBV25-1
j_gene: TRBJ2-1
len: 13
abundance: many
CDR3aa: CASSENMVNEQFF
CDR3nt: TGTGCCAGCAGTGAAAATATGGTGAATGAGCAGTTCTTC

d_gene: .
v_gene: TRBV12-5
j_gene: TRBJ2-3
len: 13
abundance: many
CDR3aa: CASGLGSTDTQYF
CDR3nt: TGTGCTAGTGGTTTAGGCAGCACAGATACGCAGTATTTT

d_gene: .
v_gene: TRBV28
j_gene: TRBJ2-7
len: 14
abundance: many
CDR3aa: CASSLETGNYEQYF
CDR3nt: TGTGCCAGCAGTTTAGAGACAGGCAACTACGAGCAGTACTTC

d_gene: TRBD2
v_gene: TRBV28
j_gene: TRBJ2-1
len: 16
abundance: many
CDR3aa: CASSSLGTNNYNEQFF
CDR3nt: TGTGCCAGCAGTTCGCTCGGGACTAATAATTACAATGAGCAGTTCTTC

d_gene: TRBD1
v_gene: TRBV7-9
j_gene: TRBJ1-2
len: 13
abundance: few
CDR3aa: CASSPRQGPSYTF
CDR3nt: TGTGCCAGCAGCCCGCGACAGGGTCCTAGCTACACCTTC

d_gene: .
v_gene: TRBV20-1
j_gene: TRBJ2-2
len: 15
abundance: many
CDR3aa: CSARDEGGNTGELFF
CDR3nt: TGCAGTGCTAGAGATGAGGGGGGAAACACCGGGGAGCTGTTTTTT

d_gene: .
v_gene: TRBV10-3
j_gene: TRBJ2-7
len: 13
abundance: many
CDR3aa: CAITAGRSYEQYF
CDR3nt: TGTGCCATCACTGCGGGGCGCTCCTACGAGCAGTACTTC

d_gene: .
v_gene: TRBV6-2/TRBV6-3
j_gene: TRBJ2-4
len: 18
abundance: many
CDR3aa: CASSYSFGGVPAKNIQYF
CDR3nt: TGTGCCAGCAGTTATAGTTTTGGGGGCGTCCCAGCCAAAAACATTCAGTACTTC

d_gene: TRBD2
v_gene: TRBV29-1
j_gene: TRBJ2-3
len: 14
abundance: many
CDR3aa: CSGCAGELADTQYF
CDR3nt: TGCAGCGGGTGCGCGGGAGAGCTGGCAGATACGCAGTATTTT

d_gene: .
v_gene: TRBV7-9
j_gene: TRBJ2-4
len: 13
abundance: few
CDR3aa: CASSLEDRNIQYF
CDR3nt: TGTGCCAGCAGCTTAGAGGACAGAAACATTCAGTACTTC

d_gene: TRBD2
v_gene: TRBV12-3/TRBV12-4
j_gene: TRBJ2-5
len: 16
abundance: many
CDR3aa: CASSRFGGRDKETQYF
CDR3nt: TGTGCCAGTTCGCGGTTCGGCGGGAGGGATAAAGAGACCCAGTACTTC

d_gene: TRBD2
v_gene: TRBV19
j_gene: TRBJ2-4
len: 13
abundance: .
CDR3aa: CATSAGGLDIQYF
CDR3nt: TGTGCCACCTCCGCGGGGGGGCTCGACATTCAGTACTTC

d_gene: TRBD1
v_gene: TRBV18
j_gene: TRBJ2-1
len: 16
abundance: few
CDR3aa: CASSLPDRVTYNEQFF
CDR3nt: TGTGCCAGCTCACTACCCGACAGGGTTACCTACAATGAGCAGTTCTTC

d_gene: .
v_gene: TRBV30
j_gene: TRBJ2-7
len: 11
abundance: many
CDR3aa: CAWSGGVGQYF
CDR3nt: TGTGCCTGGAGTGGAGGGGTCGGGCAGTACTTC

d_gene: .
v_gene: TRBV7-2
j_gene: TRBJ1-1
len: 11
abundance: many
CDR3aa: CASSAATGAFF
CDR3nt: TGTGCCAGCAGCGCGGCAACGGGAGCTTTCTTT

d_gene: .
v_gene: TRBV11-2
j_gene: TRBJ2-3
len: 19
abundance: .
CDR3aa: CASSLVGGVLAASTDTQYF
CDR3nt: TGTGCCAGCAGCTTAGTAGGTGGAGTGTTAGCGGCCAGCACAGATACGCAGTATTTT

d_gene: .
v_gene: TRBV30
j_gene: TRBJ1-4
len: 13
abundance: .
CDR3aa: CAWGGAGNEKLFF
CDR3nt: TGTGCCTGGGGGGGGGCCGGTAATGAAAAACTGTTTTTT

d_gene: .
v_gene: TRBV12-3/TRBV12-4
j_gene: TRBJ1-1
len: 15
abundance: many
CDR3aa: CASSFQALMNTEAFF
CDR3nt: TGTGCCAGCAGTTTTCAGGCTCTCATGAACACTGAAGCTTTCTTT

d_gene: .
v_gene: TRBV3-1
j_gene: TRBJ2-3
len: 12
abundance: many
CDR3aa: CASSQGADTQYF
CDR3nt: TGTGCCAGCAGCCAAGGCGCAGATACGCAGTATTTT

d_gene: .
v_gene: TRBV25-1
j_gene: TRBJ2-1
len: 13
abundance: many
CDR3aa: CASSNRAYNEQFF
CDR3nt: TGTGCCAGCAGTAACAGGGCTTACAATGAGCAGTTCTTC

d_gene: TRBD1
v_gene: TRBV20-1
j_gene: TRBJ2-7
len: 13
abundance: many
CDR3aa: CSARVRGRYEQYF
CDR3nt: TGCAGTGCTAGAGTCAGGGGGCGATACGAGCAGTACTTC

d_gene: TRBD1
v_gene: TRBV28
j_gene: TRBJ2-7
len: 17
abundance: many
CDR3aa: CASSFRGQGRVRYEQYF
CDR3nt: TGTGCCAGCAGTTTCCGAGGACAGGGTCGAGTCAGATACGAGCAGTACTTC

d_gene: .
v_gene: TRBV12-3/TRBV12-4
j_gene: TRBJ1-6
len: 13
abundance: many
CDR3aa: CASRSSRGSPLHF
CDR3nt: TGTGCCAGCAGGTCCTCTAGGGGTTCACCCCTCCACTTT